These 10 T cell receptor beta chains came from one sample sequenced in a study of blood T cell repertoires in COVID-19. Assay used: immunoSEQ multiplex PCR; TCRdb lists only in-frame clones, some missing. This sample has 200,000 to 250,000 clones; 70% to 90% occur once, and the top ten carry approximately 1.5%. Source material: peripheral blood. These receptors all come from a man younger than 35 with active or convalescent COVID-19.

The rearrangement joins TRBV7-8 to TRBJ2-1; TRBD2 aligns across 10 bases. Germline V gene sequence: CDR1 SGHVS, CDR2 FQNEAQ. The V gene end was trimmed by 5 bases and the J gene end by 12 bases; junction bases not matched to a gene: 1. This CDR3 is built from 11 residues. CDR3 protein: CASSPSGRQFF. DNA for the CDR3: TGTGCCAGCAGCCCTAGCGGGAGGCAGTTCTTC.

The V and J genes are TRBV7-2 and TRBJ1-1; 7 bases map to TRBD1. CDR1 and CDR2 (germline): SGHTA, FQGNSA. CDR3 length: 14 residues. J gave up 6 bases and V 4 bases, and 8 bases lay outside the gene matches. CDR3 sequence reads: CASSSRQGHPEAFF. In DNA, the CDR3 is TGTGCCAGCAGCTCTCGACAGGGCCACCCTGAAGCTTTCTTT.

The chain joins TRBV27 to TRBJ2-5; 13 nucleotides line up with TRBD2. Germline V lookup: CDR1 MNHEY, CDR2 SMNVEV (reference sequence). The CDR3 consists of 17 residues. The V segment lost 2 bases and the J segment 1 base; nucleotides outside the gene matches: 4. The CDR3 here is CASSLETSGRSQETQYF. The CDR3 DNA reads TGTGCCAGCAGTTTAGAGACTAGCGGGAGGTCCCAAGAGACCCAGTACTTC.

The CDR3 nucleotides are TGTGCCAGCAGCCTACCCTTGGAGGGAGGGCATGGCTACACCTTC. It codes for CASSLPLEGGHGYTF. The genes are TRBV28 and TRBJ1-2; D is unresolved. The CDR3 covers 15 residues. The germline V gene encodes CDR1 MDHEN and CDR2 SYDVKM. V was shortened by 6 bases and J by 6 bases, with 20 bases between the two germline ends.

The chain uses TRBV18 and TRBJ1-2; maybe TRBD1 (6 bases). V lost 2 bases to trimming and J lost 4 bases, with 14 bases between them. CDR3 length: 15 amino acids. From germline, CDR1 is KGHSH and CDR2 LQKENI. CDR3 region: CASSPTGNRAYGYTF. The CDR3, as DNA: TGTGCCAGCTCACCAACGGGGAACAGGGCCTATGGCTACACCTTC. Looking up the rest from reference TRBV18 and TRBJ1-2 gives the full variable domain: NAGVMQNPRHLVRRRGQEARLRCSPMKGHSHVYWYRQLPEEGLKFMVYLQKENIIDESGMPKERFSAEFPKEGPSILRIQQVVRGDSAAYFCASSPTGNRAYGYTFGSGTRLTVV.

J is TRBJ2-1 and V is TRBV14, with 11 bases that match TRBD2. Germline V gene data show CDR1 as SGHDN and CDR2 as FVKESK. V shed 3 bases, J shed 2 bases, and the junction held 3 bases outside the gene matches. The CDR3 covers 16 residues. In nucleotides, the CDR3 is TGTGCCAGCAGCCATAGCGGGAGGGGCACCTACAATGAGCAGTTCTTC. Encoded protein: CASSHSGRGTYNEQFF.

The chain employs TRBV6-1 and TRBJ2-5; no clear D. This CDR3 has 15 residues. Trimming removed 0 bases from V and 1 base from J, with 9 bases in between. Looked up from germline, CDR1 is MNHNS and CDR2 is SASEGT. The CDR3 reads CASSEAAGSQETQYF. The CDR3 DNA reads TGTGCCAGCAGTGAAGCGGCAGGAAGCCAAGAGACCCAGTACTTC.

The chain is built from TRBV18 and TRBJ1-2; D remains ambiguous. Per the germline V gene, CDR1 is KGHSH and CDR2 is LQKENI. CDR3 length: 13 residues. The CDR3: CGRVGRRYYGYTF. CDR3 bases: TGTGGACGGGTAGGCAGACGTTACTATGGCTACACCTTC.

The rearrangement links TRBV12-3 or TRBV12-4 to TRBJ2-7, with 7 bases matching TRBD1. This CDR3 is 13 amino acids long. With 2 bases clipped from V and 6 bases from J, the junction kept 4 bases outside the gene matches. The CDR3 sequence: CASSLRDRAEQYF. The DNA of the CDR3 is TGTGCCAGCAGTTTAAGAGACAGGGCCGAGCAGTACTTC.

CDR3 DNA: TGTGCCAGCAGCCACGGGGCGGGGGTAACCCAAGAGACCCAGTACTTC. It encodes CASSHGAGVTQETQYF. The chain has TRBV5-6 and TRBJ2-5; 7 positions match TRBD2. The V and J ends lost 4 bases and 1 base, in that order; junction bases with no gene match: 10. The CDR3 extends over 16 amino acids. Germline-derived CDR1 and CDR2 are SGHDT and YYEEEE.